This T cell receptor (beta chain) was found in a study of T cells in tumors after PD-1 blockade. Across the whole study: Patients received pembrolizumab 200 mg every 3 weeks or cemiplimab 350 mg every 2 weeks.

Clones were read by immunoSEQ multiplex PCR, and TCRdb kept only the in-frame ones, dropping some. The profile shows some 20,000 clones, 65% to 85% of them singletons. Genomic DNA template from tumor biopsies or peripheral blood, roughly 550 ng to 6,004 ng input. The V segment lost 0 bases and the J segment 6 bases; nucleotides outside the gene matches: 5. CDR1 is MNHEY and CDR2 is SVGAGI in the germline V gene. The CDR3 is 14 amino acids. This TCR came from a human donor with advanced basal cell or squamous cell carcinoma (not recorded which). This chain links TRBV6-5 with TRBJ2-7; TRBD2 aligns across 7 bases. The sequenced sample was PBMCs, obtained after anti-PD-1 therapy. This CDR3 reads CASSYSGGNPEQYF. The CDR3 bases are TGTGCCAGCAGTTACTCGGGAGGGAATCCCGAGCAGTACTTC.